Listed here are 7 T cell receptor beta chains from one sample, sequenced in a study of low-dose radiotherapy and immunotherapy resistance in tumors. Covering alpha and beta chains, TRAV- and TRBV-specific primers were used for the first-strand cDNA. A constant-region primer paired with the V-primer adapter amplified TCRs over around 18 PCR cycles. TCRdb re-analysed the reads in MiXCR, keeping a single row per CDR3 protein. The sample lists some 82,000 distinct CDR3 sequences, 15% to 20% seen once, with over 4.5% in the top ten. Noted time point: before trial treatment. The input for sequencing was PBMCs, taken before treatment. All receptors derive from a male donor with prostate cancer.

This clonotype was detected ten times or more. The chain carries TRBV3-1 and TRBJ1-1, with unresolved D. V lost 4 bases and J lost 3, with 18 bases in between. The CDR3 sequence is 16 residues long. Germline CDR1 LGHDT, CDR2 YNNKEL (reference sequence). The CDR3 sequence is CASSPSLTGKDTEAFF. CDR3 bases: TGTGCCAGCAGCCCCTCCCTTACCGGAAAGGACACTGAAGCTTTCTTT.

The table lists this clonotype with many counts. The chain recombines TRBV5-4 with TRBJ2-2, with no clear D. The CDR3 covers 16 residues. Germline V gene sequence: CDR1 SGHNT, CDR2 YYREEE (reference sequence). Trimming removed 0 bases from V and 0 bases from J, with 9 bases in between. The chain's CDR3 is CASSLGYKTNTGELFF. The CDR3 region has the DNA TGTGCCAGCAGCTTGGGCTACAAAACGAACACCGGGGAGCTGTTTTTT.

This clonotype was found many times. The CDR3 DNA reads as TGCGCCAGCAGCTTGGGGGGAAACACAGATACGCAGTATTTT. Translation: CASSLGGNTDTQYF. This rearrangement joins TRBV5-1 to TRBJ2-3; D is unclear. Germline loops: CDR1 SGHRS, CDR2 YFSETQ. Deletions cut 0 bases from V and 2 bases from J, with 7 bases between. The CDR3 totals 14 residues.

This clonotype was counted ten times or more. This chain joins TRBV6-6 and TRBJ2-7, with 9 bases fitting TRBD1. The germline V gene encodes CDR1 MNHNY and CDR2 SVGAGI (reference sequence). With V trimmed by 2 bases and J by 6 bases, 2 bases remained unmatched. The CDR3 covers 13 residues. DNA of the CDR3: TGTGCCAGCAGTTACGCGACAGGGGGCGAGCAGTACTTC. Its translation: CASSYATGGEQYF.

This clonotype was picked up many times. V usage is TRBV5-1 and J usage is TRBJ2-7; 10 nucleotides line up with TRBD1. CDR3 length: 15 amino acids. Germline values: CDR1 SGHRS, CDR2 YFSETQ. The junction had 4 bases not matched to a gene; V was cut back by 2 bases and J by 2 bases. The CDR3 protein is CASSLTGQGTYEQYF. CDR3 sequence (DNA): TGCGCCAGCAGCTTAACGGGACAGGGGACCTACGAGCAGTACTTC.

In this sample, this clonotype turned up many times. The V gene is TRBV6-2 or TRBV6-3, the J gene TRBJ2-5; D is undetermined. V lost 8 bases and J 4 bases, leaving 5 bases between the germline ends. The CDR3 extends over 10 amino acids. Germline V gene sequence: CDR1 MNHEY, CDR2 SVGEGT. The CDR3 region is CASSRETQYF. CDR3 nucleotides: TGTGCCAGCTCCAGAGAGACCCAGTACTTC.

The chain recombines TRBV23-1 with TRBJ2-3; D is uncertain. TRBV23-1 is sorted into the ORF group, with uncertain function. Between the trimmed V and J ends, which lost 0 bases and 6 bases, there was a span of 16 bases. The CDR3 runs to 16 residues. CDR3 protein: CASSQSLITKTDTQYF. The CDR3 DNA sequence: TGCGCCAGCAGTCAATCCTTGATCACAAAAACGGATACGCAGTATTTT.